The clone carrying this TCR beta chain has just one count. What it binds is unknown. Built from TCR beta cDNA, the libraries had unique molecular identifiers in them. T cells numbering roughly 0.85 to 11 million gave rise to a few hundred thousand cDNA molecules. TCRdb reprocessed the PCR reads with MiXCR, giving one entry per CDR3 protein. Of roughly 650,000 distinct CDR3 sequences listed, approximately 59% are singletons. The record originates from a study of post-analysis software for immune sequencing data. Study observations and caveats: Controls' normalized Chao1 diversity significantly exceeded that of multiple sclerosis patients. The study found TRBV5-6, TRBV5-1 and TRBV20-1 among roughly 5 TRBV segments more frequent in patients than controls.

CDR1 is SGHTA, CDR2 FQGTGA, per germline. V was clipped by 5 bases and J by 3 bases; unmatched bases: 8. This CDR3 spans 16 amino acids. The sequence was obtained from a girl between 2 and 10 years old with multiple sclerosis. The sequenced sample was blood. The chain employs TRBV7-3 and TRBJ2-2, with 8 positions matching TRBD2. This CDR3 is CASSLSGSSDTGELFF. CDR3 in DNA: TGTGCCAGCAGCCTGAGCGGGAGCAGCGACACCGGGGAGCTGTTTTTT.